Each of the 10 T cell receptor beta chains below was sequenced from the same sample in a study of spatial heterogeneity in lung cancer. Time point: sample taken at primary tumor resection. Whole RNA, which was extracted from tumor, nontumor lung tissue or frozen PBMC, was sequenced without any cell sorting. Each CDR3 protein is one row after TCRdb ran MiXCR on the 5' RACE reads. The repertoire holds about 6,900 distinct CDR3 sequences, roughly 5.2% seen once, with 7% to 9% in the top ten. The specimen comprised normal lung tissue next to the tumor, sampled at surgery. All receptors derive from a female donor with early-stage non-small cell lung cancer.

By frequency in the sample, this clonotype is medium-sized. Found in a library prepared for alpha chains, this beta chain is an off-target read, and its abundance has little meaning. The chain joins TRBV29-1 to TRBJ1-2, with D possibly being TRBD1 (6 bases). This CDR3 is built from 12 residues. The germline CDR1 and CDR2 sequences are SQVTM and ANQGSEA. The germline V and J ends were trimmed by 6 bases and 10 bases, with 18 bases remaining between them. The CDR3, as DNA: TGCAGCGTCACATTGCGGACAGTGGACTACACCTTC. Its translation is CSVTLRTVDYTF.

This clonotype was seen many times. Since the library was made to target alpha chains, this beta chain is a stray read and its abundance is not meaningful. J is TRBJ2-6 and V is TRBV9; 7 nucleotides agree with TRBD1. CDR1 is SGDLS, CDR2 YYNGEE, per germline. The CDR3 has 18 amino acids. The J segment lost 0 bases and the V segment lost 1 base, leaving 7 bases of the junction unmatched. The CDR3 DNA sequence: TGTGCCAGCAGCGTAAGGGACAGTCTACGCTCTGGGGCCAACGTCCTGACTTTC. Protein product: CASSVRDSLRSGANVLTF. The variable domain in full, completed from reference TRBV9 and TRBJ2-6, reads DSGVTQTPKHLITATGQRVTLRCSPRSGDLSVYWYQQSLDQGLQFLIQYYNGEERAKGNILERFSAQQFPDLHSELNLSSLELGDSALYFCASSVRDSLRSGANVLTFGAGSRLTVL.

By share, this clonotype ranks as medium-sized. The library was prepared for alpha chains; this beta chain is a stray read, so its frequency means little. The CDR3 spells CASSLKEVNVNEQFF. The CDR3 nucleotides are TGCGCCAGCAGCTTGAAGGAGGTCAATGTCAATGAGCAGTTCTTC. The V gene is TRBV5-1, the J gene TRBJ2-1; the D gene is possibly TRBD2 (5 bases). V was clipped by 1 base and J by 6 bases, with 14 bases between them. This CDR3 spans 15 amino acids. CDR1 and CDR2 from the germline V gene are SGHRS and YFSETQ.

Sample share makes this clonotype medium-sized (0.01 to 0.1%). This beta chain is a stray read from a library made for alpha chains; its abundance is not meaningful. The chain uses TRBV6-2 or TRBV6-3 and TRBJ2-7, with 8 bases identical to TRBD1. Germline assignment: CDR1 MNHEY and CDR2 SVGEGT. V was clipped by 6 bases and J by 4 bases; unmatched bases: 8. The CDR3 sequence is 14 residues long. The CDR3 coding sequence is TGTGCCAGCAGCCCCGGACAGGGTGTATACGAGCAGTACTTC. It encodes CASSPGQGVYEQYF.

This clonotype was picked up many times. A library made for alpha chains picked up this beta chain off target, so its size means little. The chain recombines TRBV3-1 with TRBJ2-2; 8 bases map to TRBD2. The V segment lost 2 bases and the J segment 8 bases; nucleotides outside the gene matches: 7. The CDR3 sequence is 15 residues long. Germline CDR1 is LGHDT and CDR2 is YNNKEL (reference sequence). The DNA for the CDR3 is TGTGCCAGCAGCCAAAGAGCGGGAGATGCGGGGGAGCTGTTTTTT. Residues: CASSQRAGDAGELFF.

This clonotype was found many times. This beta chain is an unintended read in a library built for alpha chains; its size means little. The rearrangement links TRBV5-1 to TRBJ2-3; 7 positions agree with TRBD1. The V and J ends lost 6 bases and 4 bases, in that order; junction bases with no gene match: 14. Germline V gene lookup returns CDR1 SGHRS and CDR2 YFSETQ. This CDR3 has 16 residues. This chain's CDR3 is CASTTGAASKSDTQYF. The CDR3 DNA follows: TGCGCCAGCACAACAGGGGCGGCCTCCAAATCAGATACGCAGTATTTT.

This clonotype was found many times. Because this beta chain is a stray read in a library intended to capture alpha chains, its abundance should not be given much weight. The chain employs TRBV20-1 and TRBJ2-5; 12 nucleotides align to TRBD2. The CDR3 has 15 residues. V dropped 0 bases and J dropped 4; count of bases not matched to a gene: 3. Germline-derived CDR1 and CDR2 are DFQATT and SNEGSKA (reference sequence). The CDR3 loop is CSARDPLAGGETQYF. The CDR3 region has the DNA TGCAGTGCTAGAGATCCACTAGCGGGAGGAGAGACCCAGTACTTC.

This clonotype was observed many times. This beta chain is a stray sequence in a library constructed for alpha chains; its clone size is not meaningful. V and J are TRBV5-1 and TRBJ2-1; D tentatively fits TRBD1 or TRBD2 (5 bases each). The V end lost 4 bases, the J end lost 9 bases, and 14 bases lay between the germline ends. The germline gives CDR1 SGHRS, CDR2 YFSETQ. The CDR3 is 13 residues long. CDR3: CASSIPSGGEQFF. The CDR3 nucleotides read TGCGCCAGCAGCATACCTAGTGGGGGTGAGCAGTTCTTC.

This clonotype was detected only a few times. For a library built for alpha chains, this beta chain is a stray read; little rests on its size. The rearrangement joins TRBV15 to TRBJ2-6, with no clear D. The germline CDR1 and CDR2 sequences are LNHNV and YYDKDF (reference sequence). The CDR3 runs 17 residues. Trimming removed 0 bases from V and 1 base from J, with 10 bases in between. CDR3 amino acids: CATSRDYSLSGANVLTF. As DNA, the CDR3 is TGTGCCACCAGCAGAGATTATTCGTTATCTGGGGCCAACGTCCTGACTTTC.

This clonotype showed up many times. This beta chain lies outside the target of a library built for alpha chains; its clone size means little. The chain employs TRBV29-1 and TRBJ1-1; no clear D. CDR3 size: 13 residues. Germline assignment: CDR1 SQVTM and CDR2 ANQGSEA. Trimming removed 8 bases from V and 4 bases from J, with 17 bases in between. CDR3 sequence reads: CSPVDPGSTEAFF. CDR3 in DNA: TGCAGCCCTGTTGATCCTGGCTCCACTGAAGCTTTCTTT.